This T cell receptor beta chain was captured in a study of shared clonotypes between healthy human individuals. Sorted-subset replicate PCRs used 200 ng DNA, approximately 30,000 T cell genomes. Assay: immunoSEQ multiplex PCR; the TCRdb copy retains only in-frame clones and omits some. The table has some 700,000 clones, 80% to 95% seen once. This CDR3 has 19 residues. Between the trimmed V and J ends, which lost 2 bases and 0 bases, there was a span of 19 bases. Germline CDR1 MDHEN, CDR2 SYDVKM. V gene TRBV28 combines with J gene TRBJ2-2; D assignment may be TRBD1 or TRBD2 (5 bases each). This sequence originates from a man aged 18 to 29 in good health. Some clones in this sample may be carry-over from other donors' samples. The sequencing sample was made of memory CD8+ T cells from PBMCs. Subset described: CD45RO+ cells pooled with CCR7-negative TemRA cells. The CDR3 DNA follows: TGTGCCAGCAGTTTAGACGTGGACTGGGGCATTTCGAACACCGGGGAGCTGTTTTTT. Residues: CASSLDVDWGISNTGELFF.